The T cell receptor beta chain described here comes from a study of T-cell memory formation after mild COVID-19. The study, taken as a whole, reports: Clones that contracted from day 15 to 85 were balanced CD4/CD8, while later expanders leaned CD4+. The appearance of some responding clones in pre-infection memory suggested that cross-reactive memory joined. Those CD4+ clones that contracted were mainly in CM and EM (CD8+ ones in EMRA).

5'RACE, which relied on constant-segment primers, yielded TCR alpha and TCR beta cDNA libraries carrying sample barcodes and UMIs. TCRdb re-analysed the 5' RACE reads in MiXCR, keeping a single row per CDR3 protein. The data show around 220,000 distinct CDR3 sequences, less than 20% seen once. This clonotype came up many times. Its target is not known. The CDR3 contains 14 residues. Germline CDR1 and CDR2: SGHTA and FQGNSA. V shed 2 bases and J shed 0 bases, with 7 bases lying between them. The V and J genes are TRBV7-2 and TRBJ1-1, with D perhaps matching TRBD1 (5 bases). This clonotype was sampled from a man younger than 35 who had mild COVID-19 (a few samples of this study predate the infection). Cell type and time point are not known. The sequencing input was PBMCs or a T cell subset sorted from them (not recorded which). This CDR3 reads CASSLKGVNTEAFF. CDR3 sequence (DNA): TGTGCCAGCAGCTTAAAAGGGGTGAACACTGAAGCTTTCTTT.